A single sample is the source of the 8 T cell receptor beta chains below, sequenced in a study of cytomegalovirus exposure and HLA in healthy donors. With 60 Vbeta and 13 Jbeta primers, the PCR was carried out. Using immunoSEQ multiplex PCR, the repertoire was profiled, and TCRdb retains in-frame clones only, with some absent. The sample contains 90,000 to 110,000 clones, about 70% of which appear only once. The sample taken for sequencing was PBMCs. These TCRs come from a man younger than 45 in good health and CMV-seronegative.

The rearrangement links TRBV18 to TRBJ2-5, with D uncertain. CDR1 and CDR2 from the germline V gene are KGHSH and LQKENI. The CDR3 is 13 amino acids. Between the trimmed V and J ends, which lost 3 bases and 5 bases, there was a span of 10 bases. The CDR3 nucleotides are TGTGCCAGCTCACCCCACCATGCGGAGACCCAGTACTTC. Its translation is CASSPHHAETQYF.

This chain links TRBV29-1 with TRBJ1-2; 8 nucleotides match TRBD1. The V segment lost 1 base and the J segment 8 bases; nucleotides outside the gene matches: 12. CDR3 length: 15 residues. Per the germline V gene, CDR1 is SQVTM and CDR2 is ANQGSEA. CDR3 coding DNA: TGCAGCGTTGAAGCCCTGGGCAGGGGGCGCGAGGGCTACACCTTC. The encoded protein is CSVEALGRGREGYTF. Based on the CDR3 plus reference TRBV29-1 and TRBJ1-2, the full variable domain is SAVISQKPSRDICQRGTSLTIQCQVDSQVTMMFWYRQQPGQSLTLIATANQGSEATYESGFVIDKFPISRPNLTFSTLTVSNMSPEDSSIYLCSVEALGRGREGYTFGSGTRLTVV.

The chain couples TRBV11-3 to TRBJ2-3; 14 bases line up with TRBD2. Germline V CDR1 and CDR2: SGHNT, YENEEA. The CDR3 runs 15 residues. V gave up 5 bases and J gave up 6 bases; unmatched junction bases: 4. CDR3 region: CASSQGTSGSDTQYF. CDR3 nucleotide sequence: TGTGCCAGCAGCCAGGGGACTAGCGGGAGTGATACGCAGTATTTT.

The V call is TRBV10-1, the J call TRBJ2-5; D might be TRBD2 (6 bases). The DNA end is a closer match to TRBJ2-7, so the J assignment may be wrong. The CDR3 is 14 amino acids. Germline loops: CDR1 WNHNN, CDR2 SYGVQD (reference sequence). CDR3 bases: TGCGCCAGCGGAGGGACGGTGACCTCCTACGAGCAGTACTTC. Its protein product is CASGGTVTSYEQYF.

This rearrangement joins TRBV7-9 to TRBJ2-3, with TRBD2 identical over 14 bases. The trim removed 8 bases at V and 5 bases at J, leaving 9 bases unmatched. The germline gives CDR1 SEHNR, CDR2 FQNEAQ (reference sequence). The CDR3 is 16 amino acids. The DNA for the CDR3 is TGTGCCAGCTCGGGGACTAGCGGGAGAAGGGTAGATACGCAGTATTTT. Translation gives CASSGTSGRRVDTQYF.

V and J are TRBV6-4 and TRBJ2-2, with D uncertain. V dropped 3 bases and J dropped 3 bases, with 5 bases sitting between them. This CDR3 comprises 13 residues. CDR1 is MRHNA and CDR2 is SNTAGT in the germline V gene. This chain's CDR3 is CASSESDTGELFF. CDR3 nucleotides: TGTGCCAGCAGTGAGTCAGACACCGGGGAGCTGTTTTTT.

The chain uses TRBV7-2 and TRBJ2-7; 8 nucleotides line up with TRBD1. V dropped 4 bases and J dropped 2; count of bases not matched to a gene: 4. This CDR3 is 14 amino acids long. Germline CDR1 is SGHTA and CDR2 is FQGNSA. Written as DNA, the CDR3 is TGTGCCAGCAGCTCCAACAGGGGGGCCTACGAGCAGTACTTC. It codes for CASSSNRGAYEQYF.

The rearrangement links TRBV9 to TRBJ2-5, with D perhaps matching TRBD1 (6 bases). Looked up from germline, CDR1 is SGDLS and CDR2 is YYNGEE. V was trimmed by 1 base and J by 5 bases, leaving 18 bases between them. This CDR3 spans 16 amino acids. CDR3 nucleotide sequence: TGTGCCAGCAGCGTATTAGGCTACCCGAGGGGGGAGACCCAGTACTTC. Translation gives CASSVLGYPRGETQYF.